These 13 T cell receptor beta chains share one sample of origin, sequenced in a study of type 1 regulatory T cells. Each CDR3 protein gets one entry after TCRdb re-called the reads with MiXCR. Among roughly 25,000 distinct CDR3 sequences, roughly 72% were seen once, and the ten largest hold over 12%. Their antigens remain unidentified. The specimen sequenced was cultured T cells, either the whole culture or a sorted T cell fraction (not recorded which). The subset here: Tr1-enriched cell product generated in vitro against host alloantigens. The receptors here all came from a human donor in good health.

This chain joins TRBV11-2 and TRBJ1-5; 7 bases line up with TRBD1. Germline CDR1 and CDR2: SGHAT and FQNNGV. The CDR3 sequence is 14 residues long. Trimming removed 5 bases from V and 4 bases from J; junction bases left unmatched: 5. The CDR3 DNA follows: TGTGCCAGCAGCCCATTGGACAGGAATCAGCCCCAGCATTTT. Amino acids: CASSPLDRNQPQHF.

The rearrangement joins TRBV5-1 to TRBJ2-5; D might be TRBD2 (5 bases). CDR3 length: 14 amino acids. V lost 1 base and J lost 2, with 9 bases in between. Germline V gene lookup returns CDR1 SGHRS and CDR2 YFSETQ. Here the CDR3 reads CASSLIGGQETQYF. Written as DNA, the CDR3 is TGCGCCAGCAGCTTGATCGGAGGACAAGAGACCCAGTACTTC.

The genes are TRBV18 and TRBJ2-2; no clear D. Trimming removed 6 bases from V and 3 bases from J, with 14 bases in between. The CDR3 loop spans 15 amino acids. The germline CDR1 and CDR2 sequences are KGHSH and LQKENI. Written as DNA, the CDR3 is TGTGCCAGCTCTCCAGTCCGCACAGACACCGGGGAGCTGTTTTTT. This gives the protein CASSPVRTDTGELFF.

This chain joins TRBV7-2 and TRBJ2-5; 10 positions agree with TRBD1. Germline trimming cut 5 bases from V and 4 bases from J; bases unmatched to any gene: 4. CDR3 length: 14 amino acids. CDR1 is SGHTA and CDR2 is FQGNSA in the germline V gene. For the CDR3, the DNA is TGTGCCAGCAGCGCAGGACAGGGGGGAGAGACCCAGTACTTC. Translation gives CASSAGQGGETQYF.

The chain recombines TRBV4-1 with TRBJ1-5; weak D call: TRBD1 (5 bases). The CDR3 is made up of 17 amino acids. V was clipped by 3 bases and J by 1 base, with 16 bases between them. The germline CDR1 and CDR2 sequences are MGHRA and YSYEKL. The CDR3: CASSQGVTVPSNQPQHF. CDR3 nucleotide sequence: TGCGCCAGCAGCCAGGGGGTCACAGTCCCCAGCAATCAGCCCCAGCATTTT.

V is TRBV10-3 and J is TRBJ2-1; tentatively, D is TRBD2 (6 bases). The CDR3 totals 16 residues. Germline V gene lookup returns CDR1 ENHRY and CDR2 SYGVKD. V lost 2 bases and J lost 3, with 14 bases in between. CDR3 protein: CAISERLASDYNEQFF. The CDR3 nucleotides read TGTGCCATCAGTGAGAGGCTAGCGTCGGACTACAATGAGCAGTTCTTC.

This chain joins TRBV5-1 and TRBJ2-1; tentatively, D is TRBD2 (6 bases). The germline CDR1 and CDR2 sequences are SGHRS and YFSETQ. The CDR3 has 15 amino acids. V lost 0 bases, J lost 6 bases, and 13 bases lay in between. This CDR3 reads CASSLEAGGFNEQFF. The CDR3 DNA is TGCGCCAGCAGCTTGGAAGCTGGGGGGTTCAATGAGCAGTTCTTC.

The rearrangement uses TRBV19 and TRBJ2-1; 8 nucleotides line up with TRBD2. V lost 7 bases, J lost 7 bases, and 9 bases stayed unmatched. The CDR3 extends over 14 amino acids. The germline gives CDR1 LNHDA, CDR2 SQIVND (reference sequence). CDR3 DNA: TGTGCCAGTAATTGGGGGGGACTAGAAAATGAGCAGTTCTTC. This encodes CASNWGGLENEQFF.

This clonotype was observed once. The chain recombines TRBV5-1 with TRBJ1-2; D uncertain. V lost 5 bases and J lost 4, with 9 bases in between. Germline V gene data show CDR1 as SGHRS and CDR2 as YFSETQ. This CDR3 comprises 12 residues. The CDR3 protein is CASRDGFYGYTF. In DNA, the CDR3 is TGCGCCAGCAGGGACGGCTTCTATGGCTACACCTTC.

The chain recombines TRBV4-1 with TRBJ2-1; weak D call: TRBD2 (6 bases). V was cut by 7 bases and J by 8 bases, with 24 bases left in between. The CDR3 spans 16 residues. The V gene's germline CDR1 is MGHRA and CDR2 YSYEKL. The CDR3 sequence: CASIPSPPLAQDEQFF. The DNA for the CDR3 is TGCGCCAGCATCCCATCCCCGCCGCTAGCGCAAGATGAGCAGTTCTTC.

The chain recombines TRBV27 with TRBJ2-1; D gene ambiguous. CDR1 is MNHEY and CDR2 is SMNVEV in the germline V gene (reference sequence). The CDR3 is made up of 14 amino acids. V gave up 1 base and J gave up 3 bases, with 7 bases separating them. This CDR3 is CASSLYNLYNEQFF. CDR3 sequence (DNA): TGTGCCAGCAGTTTATACAACCTCTACAATGAGCAGTTCTTC.

This clonotype is classed as medium-sized. The V and J genes are TRBV27 and TRBJ2-7; D gene unclear. Trimming shortened V by 4 bases and J by 4 bases, and 17 bases separated the two germline ends. The germline gives CDR1 MNHEY, CDR2 SMNVEV (reference sequence). CDR3 length equals 15 residues. CDR3 in DNA: TGTGCCAGCAGTTCCACCATCCGGGTGCCATACGAGCAGTACTTC. It codes for CASSSTIRVPYEQYF.

The chain carries TRBV20-1 and TRBJ2-7; possibly TRBD1 for D (6 bases). Germline V lookup: CDR1 DFQATT, CDR2 SNEGSKA (reference sequence). Trimming removed 3 bases at V and 7 bases at J, with 22 bases between. The CDR3 loop spans 15 amino acids. CDR3 sequence: CSASQGISSGYEQYF. In nucleotides, the CDR3 is TGCAGTGCTAGCCAGGGGATATCGTCTGGCTATGAGCAGTACTTC.